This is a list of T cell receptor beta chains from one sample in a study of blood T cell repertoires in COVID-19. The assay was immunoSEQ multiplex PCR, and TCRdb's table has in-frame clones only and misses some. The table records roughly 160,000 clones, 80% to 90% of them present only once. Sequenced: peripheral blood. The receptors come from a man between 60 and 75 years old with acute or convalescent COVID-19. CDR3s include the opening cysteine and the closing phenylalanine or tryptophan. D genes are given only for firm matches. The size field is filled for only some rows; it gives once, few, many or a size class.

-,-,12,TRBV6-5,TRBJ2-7,CASSLSGREQYF,TGTGCCAGCAGCCTCTCAGGGCGGGAGCAGTACTTC
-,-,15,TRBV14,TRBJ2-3,CASSQDAGYTDTQYF,TGTGCCAGCAGCCAGGATGCGGGATACACAGATACGCAGTATTTT
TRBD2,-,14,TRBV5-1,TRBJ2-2,CASNRGSGGGELFF,TGCGCCAGCAACCGTGGAAGCGGGGGCGGGGAGCTGTTTTTT
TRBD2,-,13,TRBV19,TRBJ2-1,CASSISREYEQFF,TGTGCCAGTAGTATCTCGCGGGAGTATGAGCAGTTCTTC
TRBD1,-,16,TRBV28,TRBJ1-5,CASSPGGQGARKPQHF,TGTGCCAGCAGTCCTGGGGGACAGGGGGCGCGTAAGCCCCAGCATTTT
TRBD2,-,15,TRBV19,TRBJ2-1,CASDVVTSGRNEQFF,TGTGCCAGTGACGTGGTGACTAGCGGGAGGAATGAGCAGTTCTTC
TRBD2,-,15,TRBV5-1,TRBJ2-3,CASSSPSGVTDTQYF,TGCGCCAGCAGCTCTCCTAGCGGAGTCACAGATACGCAGTATTTT
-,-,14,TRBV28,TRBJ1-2,CASKSRGAGHGYTF,TGTGCCAGCAAATCCCGCGGGGCAGGGCATGGCTACACCTTC
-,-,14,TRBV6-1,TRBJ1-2,CASSEAWQRDGYTF,TGTGCCAGCAGTGAAGCGTGGCAGCGGGATGGCTACACCTTC
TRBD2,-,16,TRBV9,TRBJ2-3,CASSVGASGTTDTQYF,TGTGCCAGCAGCGTAGGGGCTAGCGGGACCACAGATACGCAGTATTTT
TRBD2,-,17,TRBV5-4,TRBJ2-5,CASSSLAGGRRAETQYF,TGTGCCAGCAGCTCCCTAGCGGGAGGGCGGCGCGCAGAGACCCAGTACTTC
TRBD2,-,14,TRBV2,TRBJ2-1,CASSLAGVVNEQFF,TGTGCCAGCAGCCTAGCGGGAGTTGTAAATGAGCAGTTCTTC
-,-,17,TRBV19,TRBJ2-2,CASSIEAGRAVTGELFF,TGTGCCAGTAGTATAGAGGCCGGCAGGGCAGTCACCGGGGAGCTGTTTTTT
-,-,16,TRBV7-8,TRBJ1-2,CASSLAVERGAVGYTF,TGTGCCAGCAGCTTAGCCGTCGAGCGGGGGGCGGTTGGCTACACCTTC
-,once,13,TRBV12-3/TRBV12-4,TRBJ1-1,CASSFGEGVEAFF,TGTGCCAGCAGTTTCGGGGAGGGTGTGGAAGCTTTCTTT
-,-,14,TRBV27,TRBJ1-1,CASSLGGGNTEAFF,TGTGCCAGCAGTTTAGGGGGGGGAAACACTGAAGCTTTCTTT
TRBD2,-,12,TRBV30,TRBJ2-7,CAWRVPSGRTYF,TGTGCCTGGAGAGTTCCTAGCGGGAGAACTTACTTC
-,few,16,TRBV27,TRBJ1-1,CASSPPRETGNTEAFF,TGTGCCAGCAGTCCCCCGAGGGAGACGGGGAACACTGAAGCTTTCTTT
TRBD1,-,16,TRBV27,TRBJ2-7,CASSIIGDRGRRQQYF,TGTGCCAGCAGCATAATCGGGGACAGGGGGCGCCGGCAGCAGTACTTC
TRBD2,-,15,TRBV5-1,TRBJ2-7,CASSLVREAPGEQYF,TGCGCCAGCAGCTTGGTGCGGGAGGCCCCTGGGGAGCAGTACTTC
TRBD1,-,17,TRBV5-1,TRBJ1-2,CASSLRTGSLLNYGYTF,TGCGCCAGCAGCCTACGGACAGGGTCCCTGCTTAACTATGGCTACACCTTC
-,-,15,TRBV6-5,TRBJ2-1,CASGFSTGSWNEQFF,TGTGCCAGCGGGTTTAGCACAGGCAGCTGGAATGAGCAGTTCTTC
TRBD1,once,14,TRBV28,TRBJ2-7,CASSITGEDYEQYF,TGTGCCAGCAGTATCACAGGGGAAGACTACGAGCAGTACTTC
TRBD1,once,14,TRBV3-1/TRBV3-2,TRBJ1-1,CASSLGTGGGRAFF,TGTGCCAGCAGCCTCGGGACAGGGGGCGGAAGGGCTTTCTTT
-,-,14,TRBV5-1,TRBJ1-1,CASSLAGREEVAFF,TGCGCCAGCAGCTTGGCCGGCAGGGAAGAAGTGGCTTTCTTT
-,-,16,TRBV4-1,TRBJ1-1,CASSQAPTARGAEAFF,TGCGCCAGCAGCCAGGCCCCGACCGCCAGGGGAGCTGAAGCTTTCTTT
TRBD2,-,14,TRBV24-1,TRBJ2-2,CATSESAGSGELFF,TGTGCCACCAGTGAGTCAGCGGGATCCGGGGAGCTGTTTTTT
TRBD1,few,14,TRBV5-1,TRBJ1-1,CASSPGTGGTEAFF,TGCGCCAGCAGCCCAGGGACAGGGGGGACTGAAGCTTTCTTT
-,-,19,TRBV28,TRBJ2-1,CASSFLESGLRGSYNEQFF,TGTGCCAGCAGTTTCCTGGAGTCCGGACTCCGGGGGAGCTATAATGAGCAGTTCTTC
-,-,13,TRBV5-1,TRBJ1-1,CASSLNTQTEAFF,TGCGCCAGCAGCTTAAACACCCAGACTGAAGCTTTCTTT
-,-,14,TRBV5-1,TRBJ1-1,CASREQLAGTEAFF,TGCGCCAGCAGGGAACAACTGGCGGGCACTGAAGCTTTCTTT
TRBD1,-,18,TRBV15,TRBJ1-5,CATSRVRLGQGFNQPQHF,TGTGCTACCAGCAGAGTAAGATTGGGACAGGGCTTCAATCAGCCCCAGCATTTT
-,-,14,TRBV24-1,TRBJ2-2,CATSANYITGELFF,TGTGCCACCAGTGCGAACTACATCACCGGGGAGCTGTTTTTT
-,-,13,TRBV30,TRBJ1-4,CAWGEGGRGKLFF,TGTGCCTGGGGGGAAGGGGGACGTGGGAAACTGTTTTTT
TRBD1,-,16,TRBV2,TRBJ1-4,CASSTQRTGGNKKLFF,TGTGCCAGCAGCACCCAGCGGACAGGGGGGAATAAAAAACTGTTTTTT
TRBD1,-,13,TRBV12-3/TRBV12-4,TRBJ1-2,CASSPQGVMIYTF,TGTGCCAGCAGTCCACAGGGGGTTATGATCTACACCTTC
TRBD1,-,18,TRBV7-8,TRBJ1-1,CASSFNGGQGAGDTEAFF,TGTGCCAGCAGCTTCAACGGGGGACAGGGGGCTGGGGACACTGAAGCTTTCTTT
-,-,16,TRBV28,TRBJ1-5,CASSLGRRRGNQPQHF,TGTGCCAGCAGTTTGGGCCGAAGGCGTGGCAATCAGCCCCAGCATTTT
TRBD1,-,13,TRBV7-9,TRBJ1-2,CASSRQGGGGYTF,TGTGCCAGCAGCCGACAGGGAGGAGGTGGCTACACCTTC
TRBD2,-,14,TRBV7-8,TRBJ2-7,CASSLAGTTYEQYF,TGTGCCAGCAGCTTAGCGGGGACTACCTACGAGCAGTACTTC
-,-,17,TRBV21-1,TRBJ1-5,CASSKRQEHNSNQPQHF,TGTGCCAGCAGCAAACGACAGGAACACAATAGCAATCAGCCCCAGCATTTT
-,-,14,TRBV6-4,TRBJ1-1,CASKVSGGNTEAFF,TGTGCCAGCAAGGTATCGGGGGGCAACACTGAAGCTTTCTTT